The sequence of this T cell receptor (beta chain) was determined in a study of blood T cells in healthy people across ages (dated by TCRdb to the mid-2010s). In terms of the full investigation: In model experiments, template switching captured roughly one uniquely barcoded TCR beta cDNA molecule for every two T cells. Using the same blood draw, the study looked at two additional independent replicas of 1 million unique cDNA reads for two donors, one aged 18 to 29 and the other aged 80 or older. Four age groups were formed from the donors: young (average approximately 15 years), middle-aged (approximately 42), aged (62) and long-lived (more than 75). Using deep sequencing normalized with unique cDNA molecular identifiers, the study measured how TCR beta repertoire diversity changes with age. To avoid experimental bias, donors of different ages were spread randomly across the sequencing lanes. On the study overall, not on this receptor specifically: Compared with the aged group, the long-lived group had more naive CD4+ T cells, fewer expanded clones and increased TCR diversity, a pattern suggesting age selection. There was a strong correlation between observed TCR beta diversity and the percentage of naive T cells measured by flow cytometry. Estimates of total diversity from one million sequenced T cells were regarded as lower bounds and underestimates. The CMV infection status of donors was not known, potentially confounding age-related changes in expanded clonotypes. As age increased, observed TCR beta diversity per million T cells dropped in a roughly linear way, and a significant reduction was already evident by age approximately 40. Bulk unsorted PBMC profiling prevented conclusive comparison of naive and antigen-experienced compartments.

Donors were 35 to 40 systemically healthy Caucasian individuals from Russia aged roughly 6 to 90 years. Each donor gave around 9.8 milliliters of peripheral blood, collected into EDTA-treated Vacutainer tubes. Ficoll-Paque density-gradient centrifugation was used to isolate PBMCs, with at least 7 million per sample. Trizol reagent was used to extract total RNA from PBMCs, with at least 5.5 micrograms per sample. The percentages of naive CD45RAhigh/CD27high T cells were determined by flow cytometry on a PBMC aliquot from every donor. Libraries came from 5' RACE. For sequencing, an Illumina HiSeq 2500 was employed. The second PCR ran for about 6 to 11 cycles and used a J-beta primer mix along with a sample-barcoded 5' primer. A unique molecular identifier was introduced onto each TCR beta cDNA molecule by a template-switch 5' adaptor carrying 12 random nucleotides. Each sample yielded at least 3 million CDR3-containing paired-end reads. First-strand cDNA synthesis was performed from all RNA using the Mint cDNA synthesis kit, with priming by a TRBC-specific oligonucleotide. After uracil-DNA glycosylase treatment, a first 18-cycle PCR used universal primers M1SS and BC2_uni_R on all cDNA. The study's own analysis went as follows. Each sample was normalized by randomly selecting 1 million high-quality reads, each carrying a distinct molecular identifier. Instead of being binned into consensus sequences, reads that shared molecular identifiers were thrown out. MiTCR, set to a Q25 quality threshold and the strictest error-elimination algorithm, was used for CDR3 identification, clonotype clustering and error correction. A nonparametric unseen species model with Euler transformation was used to estimate a lower bound on total TCR beta diversity. The public reads were reanalyzed by TCRdb: fastp trimming at Q25, MiXCR alignment, in-frame beta chains only. Every CDR3 protein is listed once, alongside the most common genes and DNA of its rows. The V and J calls follow TCRdb's processing rather than the paper's. Across this sample there are about 1.7 million distinct CDR3 sequences, with under 30% seen only once. The leading ten clones occupy over 7% of the sample.

This clonotype was found a few times. There is no known antigen for this receptor. It has no much larger one-base neighbor in the sample; base qualities were not kept. The clonotype comes from a woman between 25 and 40 years old in good health. The sequenced material came from blood.

The CDR3 has the sequence CASLSEELFF. The nucleotides are TGTGCCAGTTTATCGGAGGAGCTGTTTTTT. The receptor chain draws on TRBV12-3 or TRBV12-4 and TRBJ2-2; the D gene is unclear. The CDR3 covers 10 residues, taking in both the cysteine and the phenylalanine. Only CDR3 DNA remains: 30 bases, in frame from the first base. V gives up 9 bases and J gives up 10 bases, and the segment between their germline ends measures 9 bases.